The 31 T cell receptor beta chains below all came from one sample that was sequenced in a study of shared clonotypes between healthy human individuals. CD45RO-negative, CCR7-selected cells formed the naive CD8 fraction, which excluded terminally differentiated effector memory CD45RA+ cells. Assay: immunoSEQ multiplex PCR; the TCRdb copy retains only in-frame clones and omits some. The repertoire holds about 2 million clones, with about 95% as singletons. Material for sequencing was naive CD8+ T cells sorted from blood. The source is a man aged 18 to 30 in good health.

The rearrangement uses TRBV4-1 and TRBJ1-5; D is unclear. The CDR3 extends over 15 amino acids. Per the germline V gene, CDR1 is MGHRA and CDR2 is YSYEKL. V was trimmed by 1 base and J by 5 bases, leaving 12 bases between them. The CDR3, as DNA: TGCGCCAGCAGCCAAGTAGGAGCGGACGATCAGCCCCAGCATTTT. Amino acids: CASSQVGADDQPQHF.

The J gene is TRBJ1-6, the V gene TRBV21-1. TRBV21-1 is recorded as a pseudogene. The CDR3 sequence is 20 residues long. CDR3 amino acids: CASSERVSGCFYFYNSPLHF. The DNA of the CDR3 is TGTGCCAGCAGCGAACGCGTATCCGGCTGCTTTTACTTCTATAATTCACCCCTCCACTTT.

The rearrangement uses TRBV25-1 and TRBJ2-3; 13 bases fit TRBD2. The germline gives CDR1 MGHDK, CDR2 SYGVNS. Germline trimming cut 3 bases from V and 4 bases from J; bases unmatched to any gene: 4. The CDR3 contains 16 residues. In DNA, the CDR3 is TGTGCCAGCAGTGACAGACTAGCGGGAGGCCCAGATACGCAGTATTTT. It is translated as CASSDRLAGGPDTQYF.

V and J are TRBV19 and TRBJ2-3; TRBD2 aligns across 11 bases. Germline assignment: CDR1 LNHDA and CDR2 SQIVND (reference sequence). The CDR3 length is 16 residues. The junction had 4 bases not matched to a gene; V was cut back by 5 bases and J by 0 bases. The CDR3 loop is CASSPGLAVSTDTQYF. The CDR3 DNA reads as TGTGCCAGTAGTCCGGGACTAGCGGTAAGCACAGATACGCAGTATTTT. Full variable domain (remainder filled in from reference TRBV19 and TRBJ2-3): DGGITQSPKYLFRKEGQNVTLSCEQNLNHDAMYWYRQDPGQGLRLIYYSQIVNDFQKGDIAEGYSVSREKKESFPLTVTSAQKNPTAFYLCASSPGLAVSTDTQYFGPGTRLTVL.

The J gene is TRBJ1-2, the V gene TRBV29-1; 9 bases are a match to TRBD1. Germline CDR1 is SQVTM and CDR2 is ANQGSEA. There are 13 residues in the CDR3. With V trimmed by 6 bases and J by 5 bases, 7 bases remained unmatched. The CDR3 loop is CSVPGQGVYGYTF. Written as DNA, the CDR3 is TGCAGCGTGCCGGGACAGGGAGTTTATGGCTACACCTTC.

The chain combines TRBV10-1 with TRBJ2-3; D uncertain. This CDR3 comprises 12 residues. V lost 3 bases to trimming and J lost 6 bases, with 7 bases between them. Per the germline V gene, CDR1 is WNHNN and CDR2 is SYGVQD (reference sequence). This CDR3 reads CASSDPYDTQYF. CDR3 sequence (DNA): TGCGCCAGCAGTGATCCTTACGATACGCAGTATTTT.

The chain links TRBV10-3 to TRBJ1-1; D gene ambiguous. Germline V gives CDR1 ENHRY, CDR2 SYGVKD. With 3 bases removed from V and 1 base from J, the gap between germline ends came to 12 bases. CDR3 length: 15 residues. CDR3 region: CAISDLSYKNTEAFF. Written as DNA, the CDR3 is TGTGCCATCAGTGATTTATCGTATAAGAACACTGAAGCTTTCTTT.

The chain is built from TRBV2 and TRBJ1-1; D may be TRBD1 (6 bases). Trimming stripped 6 bases from V and 2 bases from J, with 16 bases between. Germline CDR1 reads SNHLY; CDR2 reads FYNNEI. The CDR3 spans 15 residues. The CDR3 spells CASSFIRTENTEAFF. CDR3 nucleotides: TGTGCCAGCAGCTTTATTAGGACAGAAAACACTGAAGCTTTCTTT.

The count of this clone is one. The chain has TRBV7-3 and TRBJ2-3; D ambiguous. V gave up 1 base and J gave up 4 bases, with 6 bases separating them. Germline V gives CDR1 SGHTA, CDR2 FQGTGA. This CDR3 is built from 13 residues. The CDR3 DNA is TGTGCCAGCAGCTTAAGGCTTGCAGATACGCAGTATTTT. It is translated as CASSLRLADTQYF.

Details on this clone: Just one base apart from a much larger clone, this may be a read error. V usage is TRBV29-1 and J usage is TRBJ2-7, with TRBD1 matching 8 bases. The CDR3 consists of 11 residues. Germline CDR1 reads SQVTM; CDR2 reads ANQGSEA. V gave up 7 bases and J gave up 3 bases; unmatched junction bases: 2. CDR3 residues: CSAGQGYEQYF. CDR3 coding DNA: TGCAGCGCCGGACAGGGCTACGAGCAGTACTTC.

This sequence joins TRBV6-6 and TRBJ1-2; D is undetermined. Trimming took 2 bases from V and 8 from J, leaving 15 bases between them. This CDR3 region has 14 residues. Germline V gene sequence: CDR1 MNHNY, CDR2 SVGAGI (reference sequence). CDR3 protein: CASSYPEGFQGYTF. The CDR3 DNA sequence: TGTGCCAGCAGTTACCCCGAGGGCTTTCAGGGCTACACCTTC.

The chain recombines TRBV5-8 with TRBJ2-7; 9 bases are shared with TRBD1. V lost 3 bases, J lost 2 bases, and 6 bases stayed unmatched. The CDR3 extends over 15 amino acids. CDR1 and CDR2 (germline): SGHTS, YDEGEE. CDR3 residues: CASSSQGAHPYEQYF. The CDR3 DNA sequence: TGTGCCAGCAGCTCACAGGGGGCGCATCCCTACGAGCAGTACTTC.

The chain carries TRBV7-6 and TRBJ2-1; TRBD2 aligns across 11 bases. The junction had 9 bases not matched to a gene; V was cut back by 6 bases and J by 5 bases. Germline assignment: CDR1 SGHVS and CDR2 FNYEAQ. CDR3 length: 16 residues. The CDR3 DNA reads as TGTGCCAGCAGTTGGGAATCTAGCGGGGGGAACAATGAGCAGTTCTTC. Its protein is CASSWESSGGNNEQFF.

About this clone: Additional DNA sequences in this sample encode the identical CDR3. The chain carries TRBV15 and TRBJ2-7; 8 nucleotides line up with TRBD1. CDR1 and CDR2 (germline): LNHNV, YYDKDF (reference sequence). J gave up 1 base and V 1 base, and 3 bases lay outside the gene matches. The CDR3 runs 15 residues. The CDR3 DNA sequence: TGTGCCACCAGCAGAGGGGGACAGGAGTCCTACGAGCAGTACTTC. This gives the protein CATSRGGQESYEQYF.

This clone appeared a single time. The V call is TRBV4-3, the J call TRBJ2-1; TRBD2 matches at 7 bases. Germline lookup yields CDR1 LGHNA and CDR2 YSLEER. CDR3 size: 16 residues. V dropped 5 bases and J dropped 1; count of bases not matched to a gene: 8. The CDR3, as DNA: TGCGCCAGCAGCTCTGTTGCGGGAGATTCCTACAATGAGCAGTTCTTC. It yields the protein CASSSVAGDSYNEQFF.

On this clone itself: Other DNA sequences within the sample encode an identical CDR3. The J gene is TRBJ2-7, the V gene TRBV4-1, with 8 bases identical to TRBD2. The CDR3 length is 16 residues. CDR1 and CDR2 from the germline V gene are MGHRA and YSYEKL. V was pared by 3 bases and J by 0 bases, with 7 bases of the junction left unmatched. The CDR3 sequence: CASSQGGGGSSYEQYF. CDR3 nucleotides: TGCGCCAGCAGCCAGGGTGGCGGGGGGAGCTCCTACGAGCAGTACTTC.

V gene TRBV30 combines with J gene TRBJ1-1; D is unclear. V was clipped by 5 bases and J by 0 bases, with 7 bases between them. Looked up from germline, CDR1 is GTSNPN and CDR2 is SVGIG (reference sequence). The CDR3 runs 12 residues. Here the CDR3 reads CAWVLVNTEAFF. Here the CDR3 DNA reads TGTGCCTGGGTTCTGGTGAACACTGAAGCTTTCTTT.

The rearrangement uses TRBV19 and TRBJ2-1; the D gene could be TRBD1 or TRBD2 (5 bases each). In germline, CDR1 is LNHDA, CDR2 SQIVND (reference sequence). The CDR3 contains 12 residues. Trimming removed 3 bases from V and 10 bases from J, with 10 bases in between. CDR3 nucleotide sequence: TGTGCCAGTAGTATTGGGTGGGACGAGCAGTTCTTC. Residues: CASSIGWDEQFF.

The chain carries TRBV6-1 and TRBJ2-1; D perhaps matches TRBD2 (5 bases). CDR1 MNHNS and CDR2 SASEGT come from the germline V gene. The CDR3 has 18 residues. V lost 2 bases and J lost 6, with 23 bases in between. CDR3 sequence reads: CASSESPPFGEGSNEQFF. The CDR3 coding sequence is TGTGCCAGCAGTGAAAGCCCCCCTTTCGGGGAAGGCTCCAATGAGCAGTTCTTC.

This clone has only one observation. The rearrangement uses TRBV2 and TRBJ2-7; maybe TRBD1 (6 bases). V was pared by 4 bases and J by 3 bases, with 16 bases between. The V gene's germline CDR1 is SNHLY and CDR2 FYNNEI. The CDR3 runs to 15 residues. CDR3 nucleotide sequence: TGTGCCAGCAGTGCCCAAACAGGGTTCGGCTACGAGCAGTACTTC. Translated: CASSAQTGFGYEQYF.

The chain is built from TRBV4-3 and TRBJ2-5; 11 nucleotides match TRBD2. Trimming took 4 bases from V and 5 from J; bases not matched to a gene: 6. Germline V gene sequence: CDR1 LGHNA, CDR2 YSLEER. CDR3 length equals 15 residues. CDR3 loop: CASSRILAGVETQYF. The DNA for the CDR3 is TGCGCCAGCAGCCGAATACTAGCGGGAGTTGAGACCCAGTACTTC.

The chain uses TRBV11-2 and TRBJ2-5; the D gene could be TRBD1 or TRBD2 (5 bases each). In germline, CDR1 is SGHAT, CDR2 FQNNGV. The CDR3 spans 15 residues. V lost 4 bases and J lost 5, with 17 bases in between. In nucleotides, the CDR3 is TGTGCCAGCAGCTCCGCTGAGGGGCCGTGGGAGACCCAGTACTTC. Its protein product is CASSSAEGPWETQYF.

In this sample, this clone turned up a few times. The chain links TRBV5-6 to TRBJ1-3; D not certain. Trimming removed 5 bases at V and 4 bases at J, with 16 bases between. The length of the CDR3 is 15 residues. Looked up from germline, CDR1 is SGHDT and CDR2 is YYEEEE. CDR3 DNA: TGTGCCAGCAGTAACGACCTACTGGGAGGAAACACCATATATTTT. Amino acids: CASSNDLLGGNTIYF. The full variable domain, rest sourced from reference TRBV5-6 and TRBJ1-3, is DAGVTQSPTHLIKTRGQQVTLRCSPKSGHDTVSWYQQALGQGPQFIFQYYEEEERQRGNFPDRFSGHQFPNYSSELNVNALLLGDSALYLCASSNDLLGGNTIYFGEGSWLTVV.

As to this clone: Other DNA sequences of this sample code for an identical CDR3. This chain joins TRBV4-2 and TRBJ2-7; no definite D call. CDR1 is LGHNA and CDR2 is YNFKEQ in the germline V gene. V lost 0 bases and J 1 base, leaving 4 bases between the germline ends. This CDR3 region has 13 residues. This CDR3 reads CASSQEISYEQYF. The CDR3 DNA follows: TGTGCCAGCAGCCAAGAGATTTCCTACGAGCAGTACTTC.

V and J are TRBV4-3 and TRBJ1-3; D gene ambiguous. V was pared by 0 bases and J by 2 bases, with 11 bases between. Germline CDR1 reads LGHNA; CDR2 reads YSLEER. This CDR3 has 16 amino acids. CDR3 bases: TGCGCCAGCAGCCAAGATATAGGGATCACTGGAAACACCATATATTTT. Translation gives CASSQDIGITGNTIYF.

The rearrangement uses TRBV11-2 and TRBJ2-5; 9 nucleotides match TRBD1. CDR1 and CDR2 from the germline V gene are SGHAT and FQNNGV. J gave up 0 bases and V 5 bases, and 7 bases lay outside the gene matches. The CDR3 has 16 amino acids. CDR3 DNA sequence: TGTGCCAGCAGCCCTCCCGGACAGGGGAACCAAGAGACCCAGTACTTC. It translates to CASSPPGQGNQETQYF.

The chain is built from TRBV6-5 and TRBJ1-1; no clear D gene. Looked up from germline, CDR1 is MNHEY and CDR2 is SVGAGI. The CDR3 contains 15 residues. Deletions cut 2 bases from V and 2 bases from J, with 12 bases between. CDR3 DNA sequence: TGTGCCAGCAGTTACACGTCCAGAATTAACACTGAAGCTTTCTTT. This codes for CASSYTSRINTEAFF.

The chain carries TRBV7-9 and TRBJ1-1; 8 positions agree with TRBD1. This CDR3 has 16 amino acids. V lost 4 bases and J lost 1; bases outside the gene matches: 8. Germline V gene lookup returns CDR1 SEHNR and CDR2 FQNEAQ (reference sequence). CDR3 loop: CASSSDREDKNTEAFF. CDR3 coding DNA: TGTGCCAGCAGCTCGGACAGGGAGGATAAGAACACTGAAGCTTTCTTT.

The genes are TRBV10-1 and TRBJ1-6; D ambiguous. The CDR3 covers 13 residues. Germline V CDR1 and CDR2: WNHNN, SYGVQD (reference sequence). V was clipped by 8 bases and J by 6 bases, with 11 bases between them. The CDR3 bases are TGCGCCAGCTCGGACGGTTTTAATTCACCCCTCCACTTT. It specifies CASSDGFNSPLHF.

This clone has only one observation. This CDR3 reads CASTSHEGAETQYF. CDR3 nucleotides: TGTGCCAGCACCTCCCACGAGGGGGCTGAGACCCAGTACTTC. The chain links TRBV7-2 to TRBJ2-5; TRBD1 matches at 7 bases. There are 14 residues in the CDR3. V dropped 7 bases and J dropped 5; count of bases not matched to a gene: 10. CDR1 and CDR2 from the germline V gene are SGHTA and FQGNSA.

The chain carries TRBV28 and TRBJ2-5; D tentatively fits TRBD1 or TRBD2 (6 bases each). The CDR3 totals 12 residues. V was cut by 8 bases and J by 5 bases, with 12 bases left in between. CDR1 is MDHEN and CDR2 is SYDVKM in the germline V gene. The CDR3 spells CASSDSGETQYF. In DNA, the CDR3 is TGTGCCAGCTCGGACAGCGGGGAGACCCAGTACTTC.